The next 5 T cell receptor beta chains were all read from a single sample in a study of tumor-infiltrating lymphocytes in primary liver carcinoma. Out of unsorted whole blood came the blood RNA, and germline DNA was extracted as well. A primer in the constant region served to generate TCR beta cDNA from 500 to 600 ng of total RNA. Amplification in three nested multiplex PCR rounds with slightly modified ARM-PCR gave rise to TCR beta libraries. Use of TRBV1-TRBV30 forward primers with a C-beta reverse primer characterized the first two PCR rounds, which lasted about 10 cycles each. TCRdb reprocessed the multiplex PCR reads via MiXCR and lists one record per CDR3 protein. This sample has 300,000 to 400,000 distinct CDR3 sequences, with 65% found just once. What was sequenced was peripheral blood. All receptors derive from a man aged 35-49 years with primary liver carcinoma and hepatitis B virus infection.

Turning to this clonotype: One junction end disagrees with the germline gene, perhaps due to a read error. The CDR3, as DNA: TGTGCCAGCAGCGTAAGACGGGGGGCGGCCGGGGACCTGTTTTTT. Translating it yields CASSVRRGAAGDLFF. The chain couples TRBV11-2 to TRBJ2-2; D is possibly TRBD2 (7 bases). In germline, CDR1 is SGHAT, CDR2 FQNNGV. The CDR3 has 15 amino acids.

In regard to this clonotype: A much bigger clone sits one base away, suggesting this may be a read error. DNA of the CDR3: TGTGCCAGCAGCTTGCCAGGGGTCTACGAGCAGTACTTC. Amino acid sequence: CASSLPGVYEQYF. This chain links TRBV12-3 or TRBV12-4 with TRBJ2-7, with a tentative D call TRBD1 (6 bases). The CDR3 has 13 amino acids. Trimming took off 6 bases at V and 3 bases at J, with 12 bases between the two ends.

Worth noting for this clonotype: This may arise from a read error, as a much more abundant clone is one base away. This rearrangement joins TRBV6-6 to TRBJ2-6; 7 bases match TRBD1. V shed 2 bases, J shed 2 bases, and the junction held 6 bases outside the gene matches. Germline V lookup: CDR1 MNHNY, CDR2 SVGAGI (reference sequence). The length of the CDR3 is 17 residues. The CDR3 is CASSYLGQRPGANVLTF. The CDR3 nucleotides read TGTGCCAGCAGTTACCTGGGACAGCGCCCTGGGGCCAACGTCCTGACTTTC.

The gene calls are TRBV6-2 or TRBV6-3 and TRBJ2-3; TRBD1 matches at 12 bases. The CDR3 covers 16 residues. Trimming removed 9 bases from V and 6 bases from J; junction bases left unmatched: 13. The germline V gene has CDR1 MNHEY and CDR2 SVGEGT. CDR3 sequence reads: CARSFVGQGAVDTQYF. CDR3 nucleotide sequence: TGTGCCAGAAGCTTCGTGGGACAGGGGGCAGTGGATACGCAGTATTTT.

Regarding this clonotype: A clone one base away is much larger, so this may be a read error. This chain uses TRBV4-1 with TRBJ2-7, with TRBD1 matching over 7 bases. From germline, CDR1 is MGHRA and CDR2 YSYEKL. The CDR3 has 15 amino acids. Trimming removed 0 bases from V and 3 bases from J; junction bases left unmatched: 5. CDR3 bases: TGCGCCAGCAGCCAAGAAGGACAGGAGATCTACGAGCAGTACTTC. This codes for CASSQEGQEIYEQYF.